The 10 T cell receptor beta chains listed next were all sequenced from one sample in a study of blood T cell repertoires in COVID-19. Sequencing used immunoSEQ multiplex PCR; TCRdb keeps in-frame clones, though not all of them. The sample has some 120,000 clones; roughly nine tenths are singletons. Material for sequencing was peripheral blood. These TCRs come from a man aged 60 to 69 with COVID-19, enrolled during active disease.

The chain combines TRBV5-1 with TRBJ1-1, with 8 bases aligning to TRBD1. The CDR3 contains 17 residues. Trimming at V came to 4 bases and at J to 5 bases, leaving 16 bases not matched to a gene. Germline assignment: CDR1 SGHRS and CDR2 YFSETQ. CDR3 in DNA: TGCGCCAGCAGCCGAGATTTGACAGGGGAAGGGAGGACTGAAGCTTTCTTT. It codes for CASSRDLTGEGRTEAFF.

CDR3 residues: CASSVTVAGGPSTDTQYF. CDR3 coding DNA: TGTGCCAGCAGCGTAACAGTAGCGGGAGGGCCAAGCACAGATACGCAGTATTTT. The chain is built from TRBV9 and TRBJ2-3; 11 nucleotides line up with TRBD2. The CDR3 is 18 residues long. Germline V gives CDR1 SGDLS, CDR2 YYNGEE. After removal of 1 base from V and 0 bases from J, the junction contained 7 bases not matched to a gene. Drawing the rest from reference TRBV9 and TRBJ2-3, the complete variable domain is DSGVTQTPKHLITATGQRVTLRCSPRSGDLSVYWYQQSLDQGLQFLIQYYNGEERAKGNILERFSAQQFPDLHSELNLSSLELGDSALYFCASSVTVAGGPSTDTQYFGPGTRLTVL.

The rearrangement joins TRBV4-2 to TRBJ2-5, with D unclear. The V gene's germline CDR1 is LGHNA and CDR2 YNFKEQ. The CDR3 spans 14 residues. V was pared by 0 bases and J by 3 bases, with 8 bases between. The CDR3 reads CASSQDPREETQYF. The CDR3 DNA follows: TGTGCCAGCAGCCAAGATCCTAGAGAAGAGACCCAGTACTTC.

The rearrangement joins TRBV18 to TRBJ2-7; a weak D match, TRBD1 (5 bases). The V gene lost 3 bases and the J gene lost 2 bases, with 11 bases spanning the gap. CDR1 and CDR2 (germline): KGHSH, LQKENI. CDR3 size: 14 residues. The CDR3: CASSPQGDTYEQYF. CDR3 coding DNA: TGTGCCAGCTCACCGCAAGGGGATACCTACGAGCAGTACTTC.

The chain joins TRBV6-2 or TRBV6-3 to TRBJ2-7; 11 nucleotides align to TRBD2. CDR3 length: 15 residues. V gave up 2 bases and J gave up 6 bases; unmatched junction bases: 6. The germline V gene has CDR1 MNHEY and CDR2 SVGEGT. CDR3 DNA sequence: TGTGCCAGCAGTTACCGGGGACTAGCGGCTGTCGAGCAGTACTTC. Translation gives CASSYRGLAAVEQYF.

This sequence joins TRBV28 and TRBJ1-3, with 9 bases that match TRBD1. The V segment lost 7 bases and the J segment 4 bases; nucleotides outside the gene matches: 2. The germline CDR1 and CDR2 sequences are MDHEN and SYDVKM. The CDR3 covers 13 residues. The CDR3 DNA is TGTGCCAGCATCGACAGGGGGGGAAACACCATATATTTT. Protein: CASIDRGGNTIYF.

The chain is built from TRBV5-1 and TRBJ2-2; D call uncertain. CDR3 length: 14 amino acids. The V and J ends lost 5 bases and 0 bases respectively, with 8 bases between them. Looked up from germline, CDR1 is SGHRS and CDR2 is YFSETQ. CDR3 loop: CASSPTANTGELFF. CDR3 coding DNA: TGCGCCAGCAGTCCGACTGCGAACACCGGGGAGCTGTTTTTT.

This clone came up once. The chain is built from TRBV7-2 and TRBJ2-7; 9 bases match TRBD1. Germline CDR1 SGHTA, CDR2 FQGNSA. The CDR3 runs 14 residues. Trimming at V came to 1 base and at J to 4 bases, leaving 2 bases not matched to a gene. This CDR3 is CASSLGDRVYEQYF. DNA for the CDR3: TGTGCCAGCAGCTTAGGGGACAGGGTTTACGAGCAGTACTTC.

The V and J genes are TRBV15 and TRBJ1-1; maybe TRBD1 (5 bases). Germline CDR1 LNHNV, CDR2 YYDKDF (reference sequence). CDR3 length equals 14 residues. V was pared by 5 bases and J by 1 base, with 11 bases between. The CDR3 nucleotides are TGTGCCACCAGCGGACCAACAGGGAACACTGAAGCTTTCTTT. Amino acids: CATSGPTGNTEAFF.

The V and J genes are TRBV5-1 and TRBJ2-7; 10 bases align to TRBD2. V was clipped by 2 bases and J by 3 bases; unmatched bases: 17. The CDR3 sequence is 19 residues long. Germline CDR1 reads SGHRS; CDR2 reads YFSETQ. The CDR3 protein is CASSFGLRGELAGFYEQYF. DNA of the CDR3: TGCGCCAGCAGCTTTGGGCTACGGGGGGAACTAGCGGGATTCTACGAGCAGTACTTC.